This TCR beta chain was sequenced during a study of blood T cell repertoires in COVID-19. Overall study context: Samples representing acute and convalescent COVID-19 were sourced from the United States, Italy and Spain. The analysed material was cDNA or gDNA that came from T cells, B-cell-depleted T cells, or PBMCs.

The trim removed 5 bases at V and 0 bases at J, leaving 5 bases unmatched. The V gene's germline CDR1 is SGHTA and CDR2 FQGNSA. CDR3 size: 16 residues. Original handling: The assay estimated nucleated cells by amplifying reference gene primers. Only in-frame clones appear in the TCRdb table, and some are missing; sequencing was by immunoSEQ multiplex PCR. V and J calls plus clone size are reproduced from that table; the DNA served to infer D and trimming. The sample records hundreds of thousands of clones, around 86% being singletons. Sequencing used peripheral blood. The chain is built from TRBV7-2 and TRBJ1-5; 9 nucleotides line up with TRBD1. The TCR sequence derives from a man in his 60s who had recovered from COVID-19. The chain's CDR3 is CASSPRDRDSNQPQHF. CDR3 bases: TGTGCCAGCAGCCCCCGGGACAGGGATAGCAATCAGCCCCAGCATTTT. The full variable domain, rest sourced from reference TRBV7-2 and TRBJ1-5, is GAGVSQSPSNKVTEKGKDVELRCDPISGHTALYWYRQSLGQGLEFLIYFQGNSAPDKSGLPSDRFSAERTGGSVSTLTIQRTQQEDSAVYLCASSPRDRDSNQPQHFGDGTRLSIL.